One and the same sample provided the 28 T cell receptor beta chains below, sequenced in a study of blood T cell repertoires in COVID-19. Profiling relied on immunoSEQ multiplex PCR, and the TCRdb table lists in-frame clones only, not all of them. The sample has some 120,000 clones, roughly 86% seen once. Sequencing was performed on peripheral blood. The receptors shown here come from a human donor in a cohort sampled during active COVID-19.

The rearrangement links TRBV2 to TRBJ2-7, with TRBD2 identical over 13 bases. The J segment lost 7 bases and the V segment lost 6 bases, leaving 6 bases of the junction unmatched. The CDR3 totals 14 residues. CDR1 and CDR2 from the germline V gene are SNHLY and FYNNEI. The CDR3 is CASRPGLAGTEQYF. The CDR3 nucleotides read TGTGCCAGCAGGCCGGGACTAGCGGGAACTGAGCAGTACTTC.

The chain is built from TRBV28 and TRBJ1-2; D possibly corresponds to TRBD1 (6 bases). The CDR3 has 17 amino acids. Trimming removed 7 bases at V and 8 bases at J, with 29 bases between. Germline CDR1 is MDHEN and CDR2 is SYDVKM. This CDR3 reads CASTSPRLKQGVEGYTF. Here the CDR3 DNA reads TGTGCCAGCACCTCACCTCGACTCAAACAGGGCGTCGAGGGCTACACCTTC.

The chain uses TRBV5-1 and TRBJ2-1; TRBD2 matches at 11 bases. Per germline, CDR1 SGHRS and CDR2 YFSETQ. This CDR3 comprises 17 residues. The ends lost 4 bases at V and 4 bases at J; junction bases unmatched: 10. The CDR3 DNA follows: TGCGCCAGCAGCCAGAGATCCCGACTAGCGGGGTACAATGAGCAGTTCTTC. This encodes CASSQRSRLAGYNEQFF.

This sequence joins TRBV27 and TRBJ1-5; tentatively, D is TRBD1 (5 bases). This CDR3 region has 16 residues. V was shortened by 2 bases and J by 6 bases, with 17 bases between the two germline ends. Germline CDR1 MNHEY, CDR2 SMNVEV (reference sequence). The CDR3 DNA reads TGTGCCAGCAGTTTAAGTTGGCAGGGTCTAAGTCAGCCCCAGCATTTT. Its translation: CASSLSWQGLSQPQHF.

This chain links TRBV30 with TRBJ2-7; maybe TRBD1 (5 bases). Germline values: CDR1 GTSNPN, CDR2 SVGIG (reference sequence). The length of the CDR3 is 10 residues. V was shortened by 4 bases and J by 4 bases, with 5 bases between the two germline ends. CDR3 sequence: CAWNRYEQYF. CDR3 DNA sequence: TGTGCCTGGAACAGGTACGAGCAGTACTTC. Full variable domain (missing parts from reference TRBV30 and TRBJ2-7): SQTIHQWPATLVQPVGSPLSLECTVEGTSNPNLYWYRQAAGRGLQLLFYSVGIGQISSEVPQNLSASRPQDRQFILSSKKLLLSDSGFYLCAWNRYEQYFGPGTRLTVT.

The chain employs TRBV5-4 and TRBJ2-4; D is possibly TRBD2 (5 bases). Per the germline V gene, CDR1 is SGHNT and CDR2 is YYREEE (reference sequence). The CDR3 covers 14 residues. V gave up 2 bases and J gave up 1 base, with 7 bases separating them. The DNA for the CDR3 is TGTGCCAGCAGCTTTCCGGGGGCCAAAAACATTCAGTACTTC. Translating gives CASSFPGAKNIQYF.

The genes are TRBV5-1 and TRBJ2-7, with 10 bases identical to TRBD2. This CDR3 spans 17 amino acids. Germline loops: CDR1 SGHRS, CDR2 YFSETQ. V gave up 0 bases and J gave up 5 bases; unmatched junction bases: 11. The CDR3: CASSLGFTLAGEDEQYF. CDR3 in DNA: TGCGCCAGCAGCTTGGGGTTTACTCTAGCGGGAGAGGACGAGCAGTACTTC.

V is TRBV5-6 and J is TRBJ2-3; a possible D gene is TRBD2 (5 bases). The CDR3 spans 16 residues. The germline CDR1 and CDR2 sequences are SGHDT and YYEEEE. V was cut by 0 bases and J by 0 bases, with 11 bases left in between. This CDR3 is CASSLDLDSSTDTQYF. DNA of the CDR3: TGTGCCAGCAGCTTGGATCTGGACTCTAGCACAGATACGCAGTATTTT.

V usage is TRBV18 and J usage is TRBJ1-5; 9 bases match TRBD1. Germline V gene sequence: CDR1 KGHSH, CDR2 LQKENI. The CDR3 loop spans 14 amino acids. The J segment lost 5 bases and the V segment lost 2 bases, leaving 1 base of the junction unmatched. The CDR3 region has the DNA TGTGCCAGCTCACCAGGACAGGGGTATCAGCCCCAGCATTTT. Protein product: CASSPGQGYQPQHF.

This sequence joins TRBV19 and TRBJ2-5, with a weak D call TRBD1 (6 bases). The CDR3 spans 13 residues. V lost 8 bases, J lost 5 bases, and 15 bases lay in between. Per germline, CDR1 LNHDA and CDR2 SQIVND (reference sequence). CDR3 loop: CASEDTGIETQYF. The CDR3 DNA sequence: TGTGCCAGTGAAGACACAGGGATCGAGACCCAGTACTTC.

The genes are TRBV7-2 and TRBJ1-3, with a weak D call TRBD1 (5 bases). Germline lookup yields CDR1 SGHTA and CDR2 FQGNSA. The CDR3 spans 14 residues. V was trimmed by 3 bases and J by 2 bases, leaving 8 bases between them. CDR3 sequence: CASSLYRTGNTIYF. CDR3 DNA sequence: TGTGCCAGCAGCTTGTACAGGACTGGAAACACCATATATTTT. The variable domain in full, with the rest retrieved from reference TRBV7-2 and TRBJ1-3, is GAGVSQSPSNKVTEKGKDVELRCDPISGHTALYWYRQSLGQGLEFLIYFQGNSAPDKSGLPSDRFSAERTGGSVSTLTIQRTQQEDSAVYLCASSLYRTGNTIYFGEGSWLTVV.

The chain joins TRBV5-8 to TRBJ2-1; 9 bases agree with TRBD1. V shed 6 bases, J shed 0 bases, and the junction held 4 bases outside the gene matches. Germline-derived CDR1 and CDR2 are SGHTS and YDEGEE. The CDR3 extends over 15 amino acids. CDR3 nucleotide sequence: TGTGCCAGCACCTCGGGACAGGGCTCCTACAATGAGCAGTTCTTC. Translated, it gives CASTSGQGSYNEQFF.

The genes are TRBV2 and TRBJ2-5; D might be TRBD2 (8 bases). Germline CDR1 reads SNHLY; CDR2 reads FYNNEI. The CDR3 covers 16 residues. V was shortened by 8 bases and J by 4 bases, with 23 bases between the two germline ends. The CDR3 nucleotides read TGTGCCAGCCAAAACGGGGGACTAGGGGGCGGAGAGACCCAGTACTTC. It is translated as CASQNGGLGGGETQYF.

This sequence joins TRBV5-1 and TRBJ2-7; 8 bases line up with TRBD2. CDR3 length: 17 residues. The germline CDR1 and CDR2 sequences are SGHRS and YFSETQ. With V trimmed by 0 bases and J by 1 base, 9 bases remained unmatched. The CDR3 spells CASSLGEASGYSYEQYF. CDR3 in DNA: TGCGCCAGCAGCTTGGGAGAGGCTAGCGGGTATTCCTACGAGCAGTACTTC.

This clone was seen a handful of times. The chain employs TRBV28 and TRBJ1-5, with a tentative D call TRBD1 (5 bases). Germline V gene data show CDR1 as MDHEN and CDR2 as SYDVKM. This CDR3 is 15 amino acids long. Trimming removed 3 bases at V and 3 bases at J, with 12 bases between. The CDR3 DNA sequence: TGTGCCAGCAGTTTGGGAGGGGTTAACAATCAGCCCCAGCATTTT. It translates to CASSLGGVNNQPQHF.

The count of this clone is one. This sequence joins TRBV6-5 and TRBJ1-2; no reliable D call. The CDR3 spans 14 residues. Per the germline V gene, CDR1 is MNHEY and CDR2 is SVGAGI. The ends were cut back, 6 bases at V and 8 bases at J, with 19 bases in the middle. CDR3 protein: CASRPPGFGEGYTF. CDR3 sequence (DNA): TGTGCCAGCAGACCCCCGGGGTTCGGGGAAGGCTACACCTTC.

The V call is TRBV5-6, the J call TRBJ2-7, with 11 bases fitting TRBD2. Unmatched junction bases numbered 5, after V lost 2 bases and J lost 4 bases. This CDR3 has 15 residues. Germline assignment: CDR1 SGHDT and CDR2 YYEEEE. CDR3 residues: CASSFRTSGLYEQYF. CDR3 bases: TGTGCCAGCAGCTTCCGGACTAGCGGGCTGTACGAGCAGTACTTC.

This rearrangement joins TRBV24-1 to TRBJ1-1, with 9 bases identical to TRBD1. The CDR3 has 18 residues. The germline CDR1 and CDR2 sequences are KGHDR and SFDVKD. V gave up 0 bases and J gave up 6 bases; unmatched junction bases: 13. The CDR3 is CATSDLTGQGRKTSEAFF. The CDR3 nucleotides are TGTGCCACCAGTGATTTGACGGGACAGGGTAGGAAAACTTCTGAAGCTTTCTTT.

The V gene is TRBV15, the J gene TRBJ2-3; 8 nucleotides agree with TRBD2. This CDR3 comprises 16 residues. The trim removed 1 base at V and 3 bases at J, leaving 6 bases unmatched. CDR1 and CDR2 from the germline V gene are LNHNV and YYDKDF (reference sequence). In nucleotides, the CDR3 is TGTGCCACCAGCAGAGGTGGCGGGAGGTCGACAGATACGCAGTATTTT. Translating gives CATSRGGGRSTDTQYF.

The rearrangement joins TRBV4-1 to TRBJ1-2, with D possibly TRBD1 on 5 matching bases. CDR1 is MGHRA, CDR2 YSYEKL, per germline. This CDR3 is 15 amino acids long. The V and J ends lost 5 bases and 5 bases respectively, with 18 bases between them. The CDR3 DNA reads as TGCGCCAGCAGCGAAGTTTCGACAGTGCGATATGGCTACACCTTC. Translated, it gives CASSEVSTVRYGYTF.

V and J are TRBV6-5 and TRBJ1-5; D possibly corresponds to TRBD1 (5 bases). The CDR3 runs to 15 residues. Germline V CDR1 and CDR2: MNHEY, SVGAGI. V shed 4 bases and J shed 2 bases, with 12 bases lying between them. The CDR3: CASSSGPGGNQPQHF. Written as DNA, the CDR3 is TGTGCCAGCAGTTCGGGGCCGGGGGGCAATCAGCCCCAGCATTTT.

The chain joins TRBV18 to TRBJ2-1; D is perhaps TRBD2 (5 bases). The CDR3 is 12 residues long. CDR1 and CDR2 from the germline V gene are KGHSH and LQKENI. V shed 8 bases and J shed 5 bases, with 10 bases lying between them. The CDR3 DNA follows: TGTGCCAGCCTCCGGACTGACAATGAGCAGTTCTTC. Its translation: CASLRTDNEQFF.

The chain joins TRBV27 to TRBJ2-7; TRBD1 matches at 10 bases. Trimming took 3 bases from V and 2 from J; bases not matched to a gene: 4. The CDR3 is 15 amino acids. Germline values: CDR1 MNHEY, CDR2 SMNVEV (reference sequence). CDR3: CASSLVGTGAYEQYF. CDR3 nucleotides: TGTGCCAGCAGTTTGGTGGGGACAGGGGCCTACGAGCAGTACTTC.

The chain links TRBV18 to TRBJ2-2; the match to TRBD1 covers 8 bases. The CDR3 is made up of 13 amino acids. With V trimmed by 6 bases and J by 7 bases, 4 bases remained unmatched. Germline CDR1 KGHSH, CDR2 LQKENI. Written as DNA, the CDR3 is TGTGCCAGCTCGCAACAGGGGGACGGGGAGCTGTTTTTT. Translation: CASSQQGDGELFF.

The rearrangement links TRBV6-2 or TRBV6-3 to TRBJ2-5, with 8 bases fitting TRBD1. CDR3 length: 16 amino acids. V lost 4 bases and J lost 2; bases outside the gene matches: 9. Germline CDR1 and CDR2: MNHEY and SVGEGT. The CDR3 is CASSLRRQGRQETQYF. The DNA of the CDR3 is TGTGCCAGCAGTTTACGCCGACAGGGGCGGCAAGAGACCCAGTACTTC.

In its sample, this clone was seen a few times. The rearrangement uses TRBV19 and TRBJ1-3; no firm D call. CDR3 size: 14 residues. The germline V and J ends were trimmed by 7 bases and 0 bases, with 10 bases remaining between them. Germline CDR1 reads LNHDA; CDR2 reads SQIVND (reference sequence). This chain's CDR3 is CASMPGFSGNTIYF. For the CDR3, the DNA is TGTGCCAGTATGCCGGGTTTCTCTGGAAACACCATATATTTT.

For the CDR3, the DNA is TGTGCCAGCAGTTTAACGGGAGACGGGGAGCTGTTTTTT. Its protein product is CASSLTGDGELFF. This rearrangement joins TRBV28 to TRBJ2-2; the D gene is possibly TRBD2 (6 bases). The CDR3 totals 13 residues. Germline V gene lookup returns CDR1 MDHEN and CDR2 SYDVKM. Deletions cut 2 bases from V and 7 bases from J, with 8 bases between.

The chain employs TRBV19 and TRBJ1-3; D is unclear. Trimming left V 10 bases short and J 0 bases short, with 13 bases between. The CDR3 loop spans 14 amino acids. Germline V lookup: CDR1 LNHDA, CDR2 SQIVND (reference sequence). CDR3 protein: CATRPGSSGNTIYF. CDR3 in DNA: TGTGCCACGAGGCCGGGGAGCTCTGGAAACACCATATATTTT.